These 31 T cell receptor beta chains came from one sample sequenced in a study of control samples from healthy donors and cancer patients. Libraries were prepared by immunoSEQ multiplex PCR; TCRdb keeps only in-frame clonotypes and omits some of them. The table lists around 94,000 clones, about nine tenths of them singletons. What was sequenced was blood. The receptors originated from a woman younger than 35 in good health.

CDR3 DNA: TGTGCCAGCAGCGCGCTATCACCGAGCTCCTACAATGAGCAGTTCTTC. Its translation is CASSALSPSSYNEQFF. The rearrangement links TRBV9 to TRBJ2-1; D gene uncertain. Trimming cost V 3 bases and J 0 bases, with 13 bases left between them. This CDR3 has 16 amino acids. Germline V gene sequence: CDR1 SGDLS, CDR2 YYNGEE.

The chain links TRBV14 to TRBJ1-4; 9 bases are a match to TRBD1. V dropped 1 base and J dropped 1; count of bases not matched to a gene: 1. The CDR3 is 16 amino acids. CDR1 is SGHDN and CDR2 is FVKESK in the germline V gene. The CDR3 loop reads CASSQGTGVTNEKLFF. DNA of the CDR3: TGTGCCAGCAGCCAAGGGACAGGGGTAACTAATGAAAAACTGTTTTTT.

This clone was recorded a few times. This chain links TRBV7-3 with TRBJ2-1; D tentatively fits TRBD1 or TRBD2 (6 bases each). The germline CDR1 and CDR2 sequences are SGHTA and FQGTGA. The V end was cut by 5 bases, the J end by 8 bases, with 13 bases between. The length of the CDR3 is 13 residues. CDR3: CASSQTRGDEQFF. For the CDR3, the DNA is TGTGCCAGCAGCCAAACGAGGGGGGATGAGCAGTTCTTC.

This clone was seen only a few times. The rearrangement links TRBV19 to TRBJ1-4; 7 positions agree with TRBD1. J lost 0 bases, V lost 6 bases, and 13 bases had no gene match. The CDR3 length is 18 residues. Germline CDR1 LNHDA, CDR2 SQIVND (reference sequence). CDR3 DNA: TGTGCCAGTAGACCCTCCGGGACAGTCCTTGCAACTAATGAAAAACTGTTTTTT. It translates to CASRPSGTVLATNEKLFF.

This sequence joins TRBV13 and TRBJ2-5; TRBD2 aligns across 16 bases. This CDR3 is 19 amino acids long. Trimming removed 5 bases from V and 2 bases from J; junction bases left unmatched: 11. The germline V gene has CDR1 PRHDT and CDR2 FYEKMQ (reference sequence). DNA for the CDR3: TGTGCCAGCAGCCCATTGGCCGGGACTAGCGGGGGGGCTCAAGAGACCCAGTACTTC. This gives the protein CASSPLAGTSGGAQETQYF.

This clone came up a few times. The rearrangement links TRBV24-1 to TRBJ2-7, with TRBD1 identical over 7 bases. Trimming cost V 9 bases and J 6 bases; bases outside gene matches: 16. The CDR3 contains 15 residues. Germline V gene lookup returns CDR1 KGHDR and CDR2 SFDVKD. The CDR3 DNA reads as TGTGCCACCGGGGGCCCGGGACAGAGCGTCGCCGAGCAGTACTTC. Its protein is CATGGPGQSVAEQYF.

The chain carries TRBV24-1 and TRBJ2-3; 16 positions agree with TRBD2. Germline V gene lookup returns CDR1 KGHDR and CDR2 SFDVKD. The CDR3 runs to 20 residues. With 3 bases clipped from V and 2 bases from J, the junction kept 10 bases outside the gene matches. The CDR3 coding sequence is TGTGCCACCAGTGATCCCCCGGGGACTAGCGGGGGGGCCGTCACAGATACGCAGTATTTT. Protein product: CATSDPPGTSGGAVTDTQYF.

The chain couples TRBV18 to TRBJ2-1; the D gene is possibly TRBD1 (5 bases). V was trimmed by 5 bases and J by 3 bases, leaving 11 bases between them. The CDR3 has 14 amino acids. Germline CDR1 and CDR2: KGHSH and LQKENI. The CDR3 coding sequence is TGTGCCAGCTCAGGCTCCAGGGACTACAATGAGCAGTTCTTC. Translation gives CASSGSRDYNEQFF.

The chain recombines TRBV10-2 with TRBJ1-2; 9 bases match TRBD1. Germline-derived CDR1 and CDR2 are WSHSY and SAAADI. This CDR3 region has 16 residues. The V segment lost 2 bases and the J segment 8 bases; nucleotides outside the gene matches: 12. CDR3 sequence (DNA): TGCGCCAGCAGTGAGGGGGACCCACAGGGGGCGGAGGGCTACACCTTC. Residues: CASSEGDPQGAEGYTF.

J is TRBJ2-3 and V is TRBV12-5; D remains ambiguous. V gave up 6 bases and J gave up 6 bases, with 10 bases separating them. There are 12 residues in the CDR3. Per germline, CDR1 LGHNT and CDR2 FRNRAP. This CDR3 is CASGPGLDTQYF. CDR3 DNA: TGTGCTAGTGGCCCAGGTTTGGATACGCAGTATTTT.

The chain combines TRBV4-1 with TRBJ1-3; the D is unclear. Trimming took 4 bases from V and 0 from J, leaving 13 bases between them. Germline CDR1 MGHRA, CDR2 YSYEKL. The CDR3 has 16 amino acids. The chain's CDR3 is CASSLREGYSGNTIYF. The DNA for the CDR3 is TGCGCCAGCAGCCTAAGGGAGGGATACTCTGGAAACACCATATATTTT.

This rearrangement joins TRBV3-1 (or the pseudogene TRBV3-2) to TRBJ1-2; 10 nucleotides match TRBD1. This CDR3 is 14 amino acids long. Germline V gene data show CDR1 as LGHDT and CDR2 as YNNKEL (reference sequence). J was trimmed by 8 bases and V by 1 base; bases with no gene match: 4. CDR3 DNA: TGTGCCAGCAGCCAAGGGGGACAGGGGAAAGGCTACACCTTC. This translates into CASSQGGQGKGYTF.

The chain joins TRBV6-5 to TRBJ1-2; TRBD1 matches at 7 bases. Germline V gene sequence: CDR1 MNHEY, CDR2 SVGAGI. The CDR3 runs to 14 residues. V was clipped by 6 bases and J by 7 bases; unmatched bases: 11. For the CDR3, the DNA is TGTGCCAGCAGGGTTACCACAGGGGTTGGTGGCTACACCTTC. It translates to CASRVTTGVGGYTF.

This clone came up once. The CDR3 reads CASSSGQGETQYF. The CDR3 nucleotides read TGTGCCAGCAGCTCGGGACAGGGGGAGACCCAGTACTTC. This chain uses TRBV5-4 with TRBJ2-5; 10 positions match TRBD1. In germline, CDR1 is SGHNT, CDR2 YYREEE (reference sequence). V lost 3 bases and J lost 5; bases outside the gene matches: 1. The CDR3 has 13 residues.

The count of this clone is one. This sequence joins TRBV16 and TRBJ2-4, with D tentatively TRBD1 or TRBD2 (5 bases each). Trimming took off 0 bases at V and 6 bases at J, with 12 bases between the two ends. Germline V gene data show CDR1 as KGHSY and CDR2 as FQNENV. This CDR3 spans 15 amino acids. CDR3 sequence reads: CASSQSIRGRNIQYF. CDR3 DNA: TGTGCCAGCAGCCAATCGATAAGGGGACGAAACATTCAGTACTTC.

The chain uses TRBV3-1 (or the pseudogene TRBV3-2) and TRBJ2-3; D remains unclear. Germline V gives CDR1 LGHDT, CDR2 YNNKEL (reference sequence). V lost 0 bases and J lost 4, with 11 bases in between. CDR3 length: 15 amino acids. The CDR3 is CASSQDTSYSDTQYF. CDR3 bases: TGTGCCAGCAGCCAAGATACAAGCTACTCAGATACGCAGTATTTT.

V gene TRBV19 combines with J gene TRBJ2-2; D ambiguous. The CDR3 is 14 residues long. Trimming shortened V by 11 bases and J by 0 bases, and 13 bases separated the two germline ends. Per germline, CDR1 LNHDA and CDR2 SQIVND (reference sequence). CDR3 nucleotide sequence: TGTGCCGCCCAAAGGGCAGCGAACACCGGGGAGCTGTTTTTT. Translated: CAAQRAANTGELFF.

This chain connects TRBV9 to TRBJ2-5; 8 bases align to TRBD1. Trimming removed 2 bases from V and 3 bases from J; junction bases left unmatched: 15. CDR1 SGDLS and CDR2 YYNGEE come from the germline V gene. The CDR3 totals 18 residues. This CDR3 is CASSVRPGTGFTEETQYF. In nucleotides, the CDR3 is TGTGCCAGCAGCGTCAGACCCGGGACAGGCTTTACTGAAGAGACCCAGTACTTC.

The chain joins TRBV14 to TRBJ2-1, with D tentatively TRBD2 (6 bases). This CDR3 is 14 amino acids long. Per germline, CDR1 SGHDN and CDR2 FVKESK. Deletions cut 1 base from V and 6 bases from J, with 10 bases between. CDR3 residues: CASSQAKGLNEQFF. DNA of the CDR3: TGTGCCAGCAGCCAAGCTAAGGGACTCAATGAGCAGTTCTTC.

The chain joins TRBV20-1 to TRBJ2-7; weak D call: TRBD1 (6 bases). V was pared by 3 bases and J by 6 bases, with 12 bases between. The CDR3 contains 12 residues. Germline values: CDR1 DFQATT, CDR2 SNEGSKA (reference sequence). The CDR3 here is CSASMGALEQYF. CDR3 sequence (DNA): TGCAGTGCTAGTATGGGGGCCCTCGAGCAGTACTTC.

This sequence joins TRBV25-1 and TRBJ2-2, with 7 nucleotides matching TRBD1. This CDR3 is 13 amino acids long. The V and J ends lost 4 bases and 6 bases, in that order; junction bases with no gene match: 2. Germline lookup yields CDR1 MGHDK and CDR2 SYGVNS. The CDR3 loop is CASSATGPGELFF. CDR3 sequence (DNA): TGTGCCAGCAGTGCGACAGGGCCCGGGGAGCTGTTTTTT.

A note on this clone: The sample contains more than one DNA sequence encoding this CDR3. This sequence joins TRBV9 and TRBJ1-5, with 9 bases fitting TRBD1. CDR3 length: 15 residues. Germline CDR1 SGDLS, CDR2 YYNGEE. The J segment lost 2 bases and the V segment lost 0 bases, leaving 0 bases of the junction unmatched. The CDR3 nucleotides are TGTGCCAGCAGCGTAGGGACAGGGGGCAATCAGCCCCAGCATTTT. Its translation is CASSVGTGGNQPQHF.

The chain links TRBV4-1 to TRBJ1-1; possibly TRBD1 for D (5 bases). V was clipped by 1 base and J by 5 bases, with 11 bases between them. The CDR3 extends over 14 amino acids. Germline values: CDR1 MGHRA, CDR2 YSYEKL. CDR3 coding DNA: TGCGCCAGCAGCCAAGTGGGGACTGGAACTGAAGCTTTCTTT. Translating it yields CASSQVGTGTEAFF.

The chain uses TRBV14 and TRBJ1-3; maybe TRBD1 (6 bases). The CDR3 loop spans 17 amino acids. The V gene's germline CDR1 is SGHDN and CDR2 FVKESK. The germline V and J ends were trimmed by 1 base and 0 bases, with 13 bases remaining between them. CDR3 loop: CASSQGGTPYSGNTIYF. In nucleotides, the CDR3 is TGTGCCAGCAGCCAAGGCGGGACACCCTACTCTGGAAACACCATATATTTT.

On this clone: A read error is likely, as this CDR3 ends without the conserved phenylalanine or tryptophan. The DNA is left out, because the CDR3 cannot be placed on it with certainty; the CDR3 is given as TCRdb lists it. V usage is TRBV5-1 and J usage is TRBJ1-1. The length of the CDR3 is 10 amino acids, counting both ends. Germline V CDR1 and CDR2: SGHRS, YFSETQ. The CDR3 loop is CASSLAGQLR.

CDR3 residues: CASSQEKWAGVYGYTF. As DNA, the CDR3 is TGTGCCAGCAGCCAAGAAAAGTGGGCAGGGGTCTATGGCTACACCTTC. The chain combines TRBV14 with TRBJ1-2, with D possibly matching TRBD1 (6 bases). Trimming removed 0 bases at V and 4 bases at J, with 15 bases between. There are 16 residues in the CDR3. Germline V gene lookup returns CDR1 SGHDN and CDR2 FVKESK.

V and J are TRBV18 and TRBJ1-2; 9 nucleotides align to TRBD1. CDR1 is KGHSH, CDR2 LQKENI, per germline. With 3 bases clipped from V and 8 bases from J, the junction kept 13 bases outside the gene matches. This CDR3 region has 16 residues. CDR3 sequence (DNA): TGTGCCAGCTCACCCCCACCGGGACAGGGAAGTCGGGGCTACACCTTC. This translates into CASSPPPGQGSRGYTF.

The J gene is TRBJ1-1, the V gene TRBV4-1; TRBD1 is a possible D gene (6 bases). CDR1 and CDR2 from the germline V gene are MGHRA and YSYEKL. Trimming left V 6 bases short and J 12 bases short, with 14 bases between. This CDR3 has 11 amino acids. The CDR3 here is CASSHRVRTFF. Here the CDR3 DNA reads TGCGCCAGCAGTCACAGGGTAAGGACTTTCTTT.

V gene TRBV27 combines with J gene TRBJ2-2; D unclear. V gave up 4 bases and J gave up 0 bases, with 0 bases separating them. The CDR3 is 12 amino acids. Germline CDR1 MNHEY, CDR2 SMNVEV (reference sequence). This CDR3 is CASSSNTGELFF. CDR3 coding DNA: TGTGCCAGCAGTTCGAACACCGGGGAGCTGTTTTTT.

The rearrangement joins TRBV5-4 to TRBJ2-5; no clear D. With 3 bases removed from V and 7 bases from J, the gap between germline ends came to 13 bases. Germline-derived CDR1 and CDR2 are SGHNT and YYREEE (reference sequence). This CDR3 comprises 13 residues. The CDR3 DNA follows: TGTGCCAGCAGCTCCTCTCGGTCGGGGACCCAGTACTTC. Encoded protein: CASSSSRSGTQYF.

The chain employs TRBV9 and TRBJ2-6; TRBD2 might be the D (5 bases). The CDR3 consists of 16 residues. The germline V and J ends were trimmed by 0 bases and 0 bases, with 7 bases remaining between them. Germline CDR1 reads SGDLS; CDR2 reads YYNGEE. CDR3 bases: TGTGCCAGCAGCGTAGTCGGAGGCTCTGGGGCCAACGTCCTGACTTTC. Translation: CASSVVGGSGANVLTF.